This T cell receptor (beta chain) derives from a study of CD8+ T cells in alopecia areata. Study-level background: Tofacitinib administration to treated patients was oral, at 5 to 10 mg twice daily. Scalp area affected, as a percentage, set the severity score of treated patients.

CDR3 length equals 15 residues. Trimming cost V 0 bases and J 12 bases; bases outside gene matches: 11. Germline V gene sequence: CDR1 GTSNPN, CDR2 SVGIG (reference sequence). Investigators isolated RNA and reverse transcribed it into cDNA to act as the sequencing template. Data came from immunoSEQ multiplex PCR; TCRdb stores just in-frame clones and leaves some out. The table shows about 200,000 clones, with 58% occurring only once. On this clone: Its cognate antigen is unknown.

Treatment of the sample: oral pan-JAK inhibitor, 5-10 mg twice daily. Study-level results: Administration of tofacitinib significantly diminished scalp clonality and expanded CD8+ clones within the top 100.

The specimen was CD4+ T cells sorted from blood, collected at week 24, from a patient treated with tofacitinib. This sequence joins TRBV30 and TRBJ2-1, with 10 positions matching TRBD2. The source of this sequence is a human donor with alopecia areata. The CDR3 reads CAWSVPGTSARRQFF. In nucleotides, the CDR3 is TGTGCCTGGAGTGTACCCGGGACTAGCGCTAGAAGGCAGTTCTTC.